This is a list of T cell receptor beta chains from one sample in a study of identical twins. Each CDR3 protein gets one entry after TCRdb re-called the 5' RACE reads with MiXCR. Here the sample spans 450,000 to 650,000 distinct CDR3 sequences, roughly 15% being singletons. The sample was also linked to a second study, of yellow fever vaccine responses in identical twins.

Sequencing used CD4+ T cells sorted from blood. Receptors were obtained from a woman aged 18-30 years in good health. Each CDR3 is given with its conserved first and last residue. A D gene is named only where the DNA matches it firmly. Clone size is stated in some rows and not others, as once, few, many or a class when expanded.

D gene | J gene | V gene | clone size | CDR3 DNA | CDR3 protein
- | TRBJ2-2 | TRBV2 | few | TGTGCCAGCATCGAAAGGGGGACCGGGGAGCTGTTTTTT | CASIERGTGELFF
TRBD1 | TRBJ1-1 | TRBV29-1 | few | TGCAGCGTGGACAGGGTGGGAGTCACTGAAGCTTTCTTT | CSVDRVGVTEAFF
- | TRBJ2-7 | TRBV4-1 | few | TGCGCCAGCAGCCAAGAGGGGGGCACCTACGAGCAGTACTTC | CASSQEGGTYEQYF
- | TRBJ1-3 | TRBV6-1 | few | TGTGCCAGCAGCCGCGGACCGAGCTCTGGAAACACCATATATTTT | CASSRGPSSGNTIYF
- | TRBJ2-1 | TRBV10-3 | few | TGTGCCATCAGTGAGTCGGAGAGCTCCTACAATGAGCAGTTCTTC | CAISESESSYNEQFF
- | TRBJ2-3 | TRBV24-1 | few | TGTGCCACCAGCCTGAGAGATACGCAGTATTTT | CATSLRDTQYF
TRBD1 | TRBJ2-3 | TRBV5-1 | many | TGCGCCAGCAGCGTAGGGACAGGGGTATGGGATACGCAGTATTTT | CASSVGTGVWDTQYF
TRBD1 | TRBJ2-5 | TRBV5-1 | - | TGCGCCAGCAGCAAGGGACAGGGGGTGGAGACCCAGTACTTC | CASSKGQGVETQYF
- | TRBJ1-5 | TRBV20-1 | many | TGCAGTGCACGGACAGAAACCTATAGCAATCAGCCCCAGCATTTT | CSARTETYSNQPQHF
- | TRBJ2-7 | TRBV20-1 | few | TGCAGTGCTAGGTTCAAAAACTACGAGCAGTACTTC | CSARFKNYEQYF
- | TRBJ2-1 | TRBV28 | - | TGTGCCAGCAATCACAGGGAGAGCTACAATGAGCAGTTCTTC | CASNHRESYNEQFF
- | TRBJ2-1 | TRBV5-1 | - | TGCGCCAGCAGCTTGGATGTGGGTTCTAGGCGCAATGAGCAGTTCTTC | CASSLDVGSRRNEQFF
- | TRBJ2-3 | TRBV2 | - | TGTGCCAGCAGTGTCGAAGGCCGCACAGATACGCAGTATTTT | CASSVEGRTDTQYF
- | TRBJ2-6 | TRBV20-1 | few | TGCAGTGCTAGAGGAGGGAGTGGGGCCAACGTCCTGACTTTC | CSARGGSGANVLTF
- | TRBJ2-5 | TRBV20-1 | - | TGCAGTGCTAGCAAACTAGAGACCCAGTACTTC | CSASKLETQYF
TRBD1 | TRBJ1-1 | TRBV6-1 | - | TGTGCCAGCAGTCGGGACAGGATCAACACTGAAGCTTTCTTT | CASSRDRINTEAFF
TRBD2 | TRBJ2-2 | TRBV20-1 | - | TGCTGTGCTAACCAACTAGCGGGGGGGAACACCGGGGAGCTGTTTTTT | CCANQLAGGNTGELFF
TRBD1 | TRBJ1-6 | TRBV5-1 | - | TGCGCCAGTCGTGTCGTCCAGGGGGATTCACCCCTCCACTTT | CASRVVQGDSPLHF
TRBD1 | TRBJ1-1 | TRBV10-3 | few | TGTGCCATCAGGGGGGACAGGGGGCTGCACACTGAAGCTTTCTTT | CAIRGDRGLHTEAFF
- | TRBJ2-4 | TRBV11-2 | - | TGTGCCAGCAGCTTAAGGGACCCACCGGGAGCCATTCAGTACTTC | CASSLRDPPGAIQYF
TRBD1 | TRBJ1-2 | TRBV20-1 | few | TGCAGGGGGGACAGGGGGGAGAAGGTCGGCTACACCTTC | CRGDRGEKVGYTF
- | TRBJ2-2 | TRBV2 | - | TGTGCCAGCGGTGCCGGGACACTGAACACCGGGGAGCTGTTTTTT | CASGAGTLNTGELFF
- | TRBJ2-5 | TRBV5-1 | - | TGCGCCAGCAGCTTAATGACGCAAGAGACCCAGTACTTC | CASSLMTQETQYF